What follows are 31 T cell receptor beta chains derived from one specimen sequenced in a study of T cell responses to AZD1222 COVID-19 vaccine. Sequenced by immunoSEQ multiplex PCR; TCRdb stores in-frame clones only, minus some. Here the sample spans some 190,000 clones, about 90% being singletons. The specimen was peripheral blood, collected 28 days after the second AZD1222 dose. The receptors here all came from an adult who received the AZD1222 COVID-19 vaccine.

This chain connects TRBV30 to TRBJ1-1; perhaps TRBD1 as D (5 bases). Germline V gene lookup returns CDR1 GTSNPN and CDR2 SVGIG (reference sequence). The CDR3 extends over 13 amino acids. V was pared by 2 bases and J by 5 bases, with 12 bases between. The CDR3 bases are TGTGCCTGGAGTAAGGGGCAACGGACTGAAGCTTTCTTT. This sequence encodes CAWSKGQRTEAFF.

The V and J genes are TRBV7-6 and TRBJ1-2; D is uncertain. The CDR3 consists of 13 residues. V was trimmed by 4 bases and J by 8 bases, leaving 14 bases between them. Germline V lookup: CDR1 SGHVS, CDR2 FNYEAQ. This chain's CDR3 is CASSSIHLEGYTF. The DNA for the CDR3 is TGTGCCAGCAGCTCTATTCACCTGGAGGGCTACACCTTC. Full variable domain (missing parts from reference TRBV7-6 and TRBJ1-2): GAGVSQSPRYKVTKRGQDVALRCDPISGHVSLYWYRQALGQGPEFLTYFNYEAQQDKSGLPNDRFSAERPEGSISTLTIQRTEQRDSAMYRCASSSIHLEGYTFGSGTRLTVV.

The chain is built from TRBV4-1 and TRBJ2-7; the D is unclear. The CDR3 is 16 amino acids. Germline V gene data show CDR1 as MGHRA and CDR2 as YSYEKL. Trimming removed 3 bases from V and 2 bases from J, with 17 bases in between. In nucleotides, the CDR3 is TGCGCCAGCAGCCAGGACCTTCAGATCCTTCCCTACGAGCAGTACTTC. It is translated as CASSQDLQILPYEQYF.

This chain uses TRBV19 with TRBJ1-5; D call uncertain. The V gene lost 4 bases and the J gene lost 1 base, with 14 bases spanning the gap. Germline loops: CDR1 LNHDA, CDR2 SQIVND (reference sequence). The CDR3 loop spans 16 amino acids. This CDR3 is CASSREPAESNQPQHF. The CDR3 nucleotides are TGTGCCAGTAGTAGAGAACCCGCCGAAAGCAATCAGCCCCAGCATTTT.

This clone appeared once. V usage is TRBV2 and J usage is TRBJ1-5; no reliable D call. V was clipped by 4 bases and J by 5 bases, with 9 bases between them. There are 13 residues in the CDR3. CDR1 and CDR2 from the germline V gene are SNHLY and FYNNEI. Here the CDR3 reads CASSARRHQPQHF. The CDR3 DNA is TGTGCCAGCAGTGCTAGGCGGCATCAGCCCCAGCATTTT.

The chain uses TRBV7-2 and TRBJ1-6; no clear D. Trimming pared 2 bases from V and 6 bases from J, leaving 5 bases between. CDR3 length equals 13 residues. Per germline, CDR1 SGHTA and CDR2 FQGNSA. CDR3 in amino acids: CASSLNRNSPLHF. Written as DNA, the CDR3 is TGTGCCAGCAGCTTAAATCGTAATTCACCCCTCCACTTT.

As for this clone: The same CDR3 arises from other DNA sequences in this sample as well. The V call is TRBV7-2, the J call TRBJ2-2; 10 positions agree with TRBD1. Germline V gives CDR1 SGHTA, CDR2 FQGNSA. CDR3 length: 14 amino acids. The junction had 6 bases not matched to a gene; V was cut back by 6 bases and J by 8 bases. The DNA for the CDR3 is TGTGCCAGCAGATTGGGACAGGGGACTGGGGAGCTGTTTTTT. The encoded protein is CASRLGQGTGELFF.

The chain joins TRBV6-6 to TRBJ2-7; no firm D call. CDR3 length equals 20 residues. V dropped 6 bases and J dropped 0 bases, with 30 bases sitting between them. In germline, CDR1 is MNHNY, CDR2 SVGAGI (reference sequence). CDR3 amino acids: CASSLQEPSVLSLLSYEQYF. The CDR3 DNA sequence: TGTGCCAGCAGCCTCCAGGAGCCCTCCGTACTATCCCTACTCTCCTACGAGCAGTACTTC.

The chain joins TRBV19 to TRBJ1-4; a weak D match, TRBD1 (6 bases). Germline CDR1 and CDR2: LNHDA and SQIVND (reference sequence). The ends were cut back, 4 bases at V and 7 bases at J, with 10 bases in the middle. CDR3 length: 13 amino acids. The CDR3 DNA is TGTGCCAGTAGTAGGACAGATACTGAAAAACTGTTTTTT. Translating it yields CASSRTDTEKLFF.

The J gene is TRBJ2-1, the V gene TRBV4-1; 11 bases align to TRBD1. Germline CDR1 reads MGHRA; CDR2 reads YSYEKL. V trimming: 4 bases; J trimming: 7 bases; junction bases outside the gene matches: 9. CDR3 size: 16 residues. This chain's CDR3 is CASSPSRTGGENEQFF. The CDR3 coding sequence is TGCGCCAGCAGCCCATCCCGGACAGGGGGCGAAAATGAGCAGTTCTTC.

The rearrangement uses TRBV5-1 and TRBJ1-6; D is possibly TRBD1 (5 bases). Trimming took off 2 bases at V and 7 bases at J, with 10 bases between the two ends. This CDR3 contains 14 residues. Germline-derived CDR1 and CDR2 are SGHRS and YFSETQ. The CDR3 is CASSLSQANSPLHF. The CDR3 bases are TGCGCCAGCAGCTTATCACAGGCCAATTCACCCCTCCACTTT.

The V gene is TRBV11-2, the J gene TRBJ2-3, with D possibly matching TRBD2 (6 bases). The germline gives CDR1 SGHAT, CDR2 FQNNGV. The germline V and J ends were trimmed by 5 bases and 3 bases, with 12 bases remaining between them. The CDR3 spans 14 residues. The CDR3 region is CASSPAEGTDTQYF. CDR3 in DNA: TGTGCCAGCAGCCCGGCGGAGGGAACAGATACGCAGTATTTT.

The chain recombines TRBV9 with TRBJ1-2, with 9 nucleotides matching TRBD1. V lost 5 bases to trimming and J lost 8 bases; unmatched junction nucleotides: 16. The CDR3 is made up of 16 amino acids. Germline assignment: CDR1 SGDLS and CDR2 YYNGEE. The CDR3 here is CASSPYGTGNTGGYTF. As DNA, the CDR3 is TGTGCCAGCAGTCCATACGGGACAGGGAATACGGGGGGCTACACCTTC.

This chain joins TRBV5-4 and TRBJ1-4, with TRBD1 matching 7 bases. Germline CDR1 reads SGHNT; CDR2 reads YYREEE (reference sequence). V lost 2 bases to trimming and J lost 4 bases; unmatched junction nucleotides: 8. CDR3 length: 16 residues. CDR3 in DNA: TGTGCCAGCAGCTTAGACCTACAGGGGATTAATGAAAAACTGTTTTTT. It translates to CASSLDLQGINEKLFF. Full variable domain (rest looked up from reference TRBV5-4 and TRBJ1-4): ETGVTQSPTHLIKTRGQQVTLRCSSQSGHNTVSWYQQALGQGPQFIFQYYREEENGRGNFPPRFSGLQFPNYSSELNVNALELDDSALYLCASSLDLQGINEKLFFGSGTQLSVL.

This chain links TRBV5-8 with TRBJ1-3, with 8 bases matching TRBD1. The CDR3 extends over 16 amino acids. The germline V gene has CDR1 SGHTS and CDR2 YDEGEE. The V segment lost 1 base and the J segment 0 bases; nucleotides outside the gene matches: 3. DNA of the CDR3: TGTGCCAGCAGCTTGTGGCAGGGGGCCTCTGGAAACACCATATATTTT. Protein: CASSLWQGASGNTIYF.

The CDR3 is CASSMVTGELFF. CDR3 nucleotides: TGTGCCAGTAGTATGGTGACCGGGGAGCTGTTTTTT. The rearrangement links TRBV19 to TRBJ2-2; D call uncertain. The germline V and J ends were trimmed by 3 bases and 5 bases, with 4 bases remaining between them. CDR1 and CDR2 from the germline V gene are LNHDA and SQIVND (reference sequence). This CDR3 region has 12 residues.

This chain links TRBV11-2 with TRBJ1-5, with unresolved D. CDR3 length: 12 amino acids. Per germline, CDR1 SGHAT and CDR2 FQNNGV. V lost 1 base and J 5 bases, leaving 3 bases between the germline ends. CDR3: CASSLGYQPQHF. CDR3 in DNA: TGTGCCAGCAGCTTAGGGTATCAGCCCCAGCATTTT. Drawing the rest from reference TRBV11-2 and TRBJ1-5, the complete variable domain is EAGVAQSPRYKIIEKRQSVAFWCNPISGHATLYWYQQILGQGPKLLIQFQNNGVVDDSQLPKDRFSAERLKGVDSTLKIQPAKLEDSAVYLCASSLGYQPQHFGDGTRLSIL.

The chain has TRBV4-2 and TRBJ1-4; TRBD1 matches 7 bases. The V gene's germline CDR1 is LGHNA and CDR2 YNFKEQ. The CDR3 covers 18 residues. V gave up 0 bases and J gave up 8 bases; unmatched junction bases: 15. CDR3 bases: TGTGCCAGCAGCCAAGAATATACAATACAGGGGCGTAAGGAAAAACTGTTTTTT. Residues: CASSQEYTIQGRKEKLFF.

J is TRBJ2-7 and V is TRBV25-1; no clear D. V lost 6 bases to trimming and J lost 6 bases, with 15 bases between them. Germline CDR1 MGHDK, CDR2 SYGVNS. CDR3 size: 13 residues. The CDR3 loop is CASRRSLVGEQYF. CDR3 coding DNA: TGTGCCAGCAGAAGGTCTTTGGTGGGCGAGCAGTACTTC.

CDR3 in DNA: TGTGCCAGCAGCCCTAGGACTAGCGAGGTAGATACGCAGTATTTT. This sequence encodes CASSPRTSEVDTQYF. This rearrangement joins TRBV7-3 to TRBJ2-3; TRBD2 aligns across 9 bases. Trimming removed 5 bases from V and 5 bases from J; junction bases left unmatched: 8. The V gene's germline CDR1 is SGHTA and CDR2 FQGTGA. The CDR3 has 15 amino acids.

A single count supports this clone. This chain uses TRBV28 with TRBJ2-1; no clear D gene. This CDR3 contains 14 residues. V lost 1 base and J lost 8, with 12 bases in between. Germline V gene lookup returns CDR1 MDHEN and CDR2 SYDVKM. CDR3 amino acids: CASSLSPRIDEQFF. CDR3 DNA: TGTGCCAGCAGTTTATCCCCCAGGATCGATGAGCAGTTCTTC.

This clone has only a few counts. The gene calls are TRBV10-1 and TRBJ2-2, with a possible D match to TRBD1 (5 bases). The CDR3 has 13 amino acids. Germline-derived CDR1 and CDR2 are WNHNN and SYGVQD (reference sequence). V was shortened by 4 bases and J by 8 bases, with 11 bases between the two germline ends. Here the CDR3 DNA reads TGCGCCAGCAGTGCCTTCAGGGTAGGGGAGCTGTTTTTT. Its protein product is CASSAFRVGELFF.

The chain recombines TRBV4-3 with TRBJ1-2; D is uncertain. The CDR3 has 14 residues. In germline, CDR1 is LGHNA, CDR2 YSLEER. V lost 4 bases to trimming and J lost 2 bases, with 11 bases between them. The CDR3 DNA reads TGCGCCAGCAGCCTAGGGCGGACCAACTATGGCTACACCTTC. Its translation: CASSLGRTNYGYTF.

The chain joins TRBV5-1 to TRBJ2-3; D is unresolved. Germline V lookup: CDR1 SGHRS, CDR2 YFSETQ. V lost 1 base, J lost 5 bases, and 20 bases lay in between. The CDR3 has 17 amino acids. CDR3 amino acids: CASSLPGGGSGEDTQYF. In DNA form, the CDR3 reads TGCGCCAGCAGCTTGCCAGGCGGCGGCTCTGGGGAAGATACGCAGTATTTT.

This sequence joins TRBV5-1 and TRBJ2-1, with 9 bases fitting TRBD2. Looked up from germline, CDR1 is SGHRS and CDR2 is YFSETQ. J was trimmed by 3 bases and V by 0 bases; bases with no gene match: 1. The CDR3 extends over 15 amino acids. CDR3 protein: CASSLGLADYNEQFF. DNA of the CDR3: TGCGCCAGCAGCTTGGGACTAGCGGACTACAATGAGCAGTTCTTC.

J is TRBJ1-1 and V is TRBV6-1; 8 positions agree with TRBD1. Germline trimming cut 1 base from V and 4 bases from J; bases unmatched to any gene: 8. The germline V gene has CDR1 MNHNS and CDR2 SASEGT. This CDR3 has 16 residues. CDR3 region: CASSEEPGGWSTEAFF. The CDR3 DNA reads as TGTGCCAGCAGTGAAGAGCCAGGGGGCTGGAGCACTGAAGCTTTCTTT.

The V and J genes are TRBV18 and TRBJ2-3; TRBD1 agrees at 8 bases. V shed 6 bases, J shed 10 bases, and the junction held 21 bases outside the gene matches. The CDR3 is 17 residues long. Germline values: CDR1 KGHSH, CDR2 LQKENI. This CDR3 reads CASSTRVAVGTGKAQYF. The CDR3 DNA follows: TGTGCCAGCTCGACCCGGGTCGCGGTCGGGACAGGCAAAGCGCAGTATTTT.

The chain has TRBV7-2 and TRBJ2-7, with D perhaps assigned TRBD1 or TRBD2 (5 bases each). V shed 5 bases and J shed 1 base, with 18 bases lying between them. Looked up from germline, CDR1 is SGHTA and CDR2 is FQGNSA. The CDR3 consists of 16 residues. This CDR3 is CASSLYGANPSYEQYF. The CDR3 DNA is TGTGCCAGCAGCCTGTACGGGGCAAACCCGTCCTACGAGCAGTACTTC.

This sequence joins TRBV30 and TRBJ2-5; 9 bases are shared with TRBD1. This CDR3 is built from 15 residues. Germline V gives CDR1 GTSNPN, CDR2 SVGIG (reference sequence). V was pared by 0 bases and J by 6 bases, with 8 bases of the junction left unmatched. CDR3: CAWSVPYRGRKTQYF. The CDR3, as DNA: TGTGCCTGGAGTGTACCATACAGGGGGCGGAAGACCCAGTACTTC.

The chain joins TRBV11-1 to TRBJ1-3; no definite D call. CDR3 length equals 16 residues. Trimming stripped 3 bases from V and 0 bases from J, with 12 bases between. Per the germline V gene, CDR1 is SGHAT and CDR2 is FQDESV (reference sequence). The CDR3 DNA follows: TGTGCCAGCAGCTTGACACTGGGTGACTCTGGAAACACCATATATTTT. Translating gives CASSLTLGDSGNTIYF.

The chain combines TRBV28 with TRBJ1-5; 7 bases fit TRBD1. The J segment lost 6 bases and the V segment lost 7 bases, leaving 6 bases of the junction unmatched. Germline CDR1 reads MDHEN; CDR2 reads SYDVKM. This CDR3 spans 13 amino acids. CDR3 loop: CASTDRVGQPQHF. CDR3 DNA: TGTGCCAGCACCGACAGGGTTGGTCAGCCCCAGCATTTT.